The following is a T cell receptor (beta chain) sequence with its context. The antigen remains undetermined. A clone one base away is much larger, so this may be a read error. The source of the sample is a study of glioma-infiltrating T cells. The iRepertoire nested amplicon-rescue multiplex PCR amplified TCR alpha and beta CDR3s from RNA. For one-step reverse transcription and amplification, roughly 95-400 ng of tissue mRNA or PBMC total RNA was used. TCRdb processed the multiplex PCR reads anew with MiXCR; each CDR3 protein has one entry. The sample comprises 160,000 or so distinct CDR3 sequences, under 55% of which are singletons, and 5.2% rests with the top ten. Broader study findings: Gliomas, especially low-grade, showed above-expected tissue-blood divergence; non-neoplastic patients showed below.

The sequence derives from a human donor with low-grade glioma or glioblastoma, undergoing nonglioma brain surgery, or in good health (not recorded which). The sample taken for sequencing was glioma tissue, nonneoplastic brain tissue, or PBMCs (not recorded which).

The DNA for the CDR3 is TGTGCCAGCAGTCCCGGGACAGCATTCCCCGGGGAGATGTTTTTT. Its translation: CASSPGTAFPGEMFF. The chain carries TRBV28 and TRBJ2-2; 7 nucleotides line up with TRBD1. CDR1 and CDR2 (germline): MDHEN, SYDVKM. CDR3 size: 15 residues.